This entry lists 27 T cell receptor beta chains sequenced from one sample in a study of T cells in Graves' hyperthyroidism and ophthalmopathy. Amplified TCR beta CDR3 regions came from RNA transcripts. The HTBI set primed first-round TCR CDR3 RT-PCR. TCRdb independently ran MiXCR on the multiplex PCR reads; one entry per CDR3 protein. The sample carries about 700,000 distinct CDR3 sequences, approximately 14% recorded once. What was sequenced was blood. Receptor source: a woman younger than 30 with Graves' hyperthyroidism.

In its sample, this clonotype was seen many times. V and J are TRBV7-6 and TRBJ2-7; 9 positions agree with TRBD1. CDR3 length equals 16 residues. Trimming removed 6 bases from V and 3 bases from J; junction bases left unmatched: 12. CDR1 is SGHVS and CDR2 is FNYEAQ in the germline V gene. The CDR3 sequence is CASSQEGQGMFYEQYF. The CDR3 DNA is TGTGCCAGCAGTCAGGAGGGACAGGGCATGTTCTACGAGCAGTACTTC.

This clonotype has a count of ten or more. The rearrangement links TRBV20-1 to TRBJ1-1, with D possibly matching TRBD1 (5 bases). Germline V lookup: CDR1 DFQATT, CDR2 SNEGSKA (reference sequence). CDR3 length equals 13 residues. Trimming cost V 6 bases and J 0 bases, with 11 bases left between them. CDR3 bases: TGCAGTGCGACAGACCAGATGAACACTGAAGCTTTCTTT. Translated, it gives CSATDQMNTEAFF.

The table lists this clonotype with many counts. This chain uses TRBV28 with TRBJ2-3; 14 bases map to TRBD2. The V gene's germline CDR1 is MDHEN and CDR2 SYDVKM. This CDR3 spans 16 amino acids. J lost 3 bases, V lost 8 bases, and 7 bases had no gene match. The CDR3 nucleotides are TGTGCCAGCTTTAGACTAGCGGGAGGGCCAACAGATACGCAGTATTTT. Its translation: CASFRLAGGPTDTQYF.

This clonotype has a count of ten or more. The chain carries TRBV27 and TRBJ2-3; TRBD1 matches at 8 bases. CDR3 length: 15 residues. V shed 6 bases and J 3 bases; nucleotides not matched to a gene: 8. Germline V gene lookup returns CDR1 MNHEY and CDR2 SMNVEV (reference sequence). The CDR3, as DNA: TGTGCCAGCAGCTGGAGGACAGGGTTTACAGATACGCAGTATTTT. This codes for CASSWRTGFTDTQYF.

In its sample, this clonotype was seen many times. In nucleotides, the CDR3 is TGTGCCAGCAGTCCCCTCCCTAGCGGGAGCCACGAGCAGTACTTC. Translating gives CASSPLPSGSHEQYF. The rearrangement joins TRBV27 to TRBJ2-7; 10 bases are a match to TRBD2. CDR3 length: 15 amino acids. The ends lost 5 bases at V and 5 bases at J; junction bases unmatched: 9. Germline V lookup: CDR1 MNHEY, CDR2 SMNVEV (reference sequence).

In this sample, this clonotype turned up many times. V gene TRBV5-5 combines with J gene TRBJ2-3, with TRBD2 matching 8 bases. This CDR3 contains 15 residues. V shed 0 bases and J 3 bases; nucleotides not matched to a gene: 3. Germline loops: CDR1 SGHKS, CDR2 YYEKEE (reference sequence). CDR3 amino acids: CASSLGGRRTDTQYF. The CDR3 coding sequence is TGTGCCAGCAGCTTGGGCGGGAGGAGGACAGATACGCAGTATTTT.

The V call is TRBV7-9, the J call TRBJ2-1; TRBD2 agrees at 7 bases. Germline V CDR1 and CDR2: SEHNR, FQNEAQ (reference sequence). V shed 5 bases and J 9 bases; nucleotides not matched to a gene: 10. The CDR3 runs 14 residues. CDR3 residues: CASSAGTTNPEQFF. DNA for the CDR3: TGTGCCAGCAGCGCCGGGACTACTAATCCTGAGCAGTTCTTC.

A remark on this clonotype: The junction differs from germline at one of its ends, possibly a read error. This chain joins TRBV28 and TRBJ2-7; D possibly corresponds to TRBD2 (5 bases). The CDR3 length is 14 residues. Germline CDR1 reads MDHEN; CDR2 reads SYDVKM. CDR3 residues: CASRFSGYRYEQYF. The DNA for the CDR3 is TGTGCCAGCCGTTTCTCGGGATACCGCTACGAGCAGTACTTC.

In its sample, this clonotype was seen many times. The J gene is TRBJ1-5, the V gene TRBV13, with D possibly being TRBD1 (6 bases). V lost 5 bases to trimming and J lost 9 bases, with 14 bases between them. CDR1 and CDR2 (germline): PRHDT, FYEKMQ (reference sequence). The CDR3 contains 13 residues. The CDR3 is CASSQDRTAPQHF. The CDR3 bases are TGTGCCAGCAGCCAAGACAGGACGGCGCCCCAGCATTTT.

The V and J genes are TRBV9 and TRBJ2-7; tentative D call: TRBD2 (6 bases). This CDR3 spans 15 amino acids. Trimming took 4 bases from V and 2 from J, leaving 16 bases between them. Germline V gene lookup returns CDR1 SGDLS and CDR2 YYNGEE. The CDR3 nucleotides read TGTGCCAGCAGCCCCATAGGCGGGATGCCCTACGAGCAGTACTTC. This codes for CASSPIGGMPYEQYF.

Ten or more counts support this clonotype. The CDR3 bases are TGTGCCAGCAGTATCGAGATGGGAAGGGGCTACACCTTC. Its protein is CASSIEMGRGYTF. This chain uses TRBV28 with TRBJ1-2; no firm D call. CDR1 MDHEN and CDR2 SYDVKM come from the germline V gene. Trimming left V 5 bases short and J 8 bases short, with 15 bases between. The CDR3 extends over 13 amino acids.

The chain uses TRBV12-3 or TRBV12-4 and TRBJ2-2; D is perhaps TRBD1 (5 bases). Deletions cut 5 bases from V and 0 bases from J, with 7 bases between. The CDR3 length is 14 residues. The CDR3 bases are TGTGCCAGCAGTGGGGCAGCGAACACCGGGGAGCTGTTTTTT. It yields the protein CASSGAANTGELFF.

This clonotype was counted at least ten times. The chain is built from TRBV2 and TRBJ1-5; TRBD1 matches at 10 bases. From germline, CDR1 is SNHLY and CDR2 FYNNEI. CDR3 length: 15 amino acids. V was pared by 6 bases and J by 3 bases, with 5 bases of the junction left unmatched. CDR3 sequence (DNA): TGTGCCAGCAGCAGACAGGGGGCAGACAATCAGCCCCAGCATTTT. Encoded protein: CASSRQGADNQPQHF.

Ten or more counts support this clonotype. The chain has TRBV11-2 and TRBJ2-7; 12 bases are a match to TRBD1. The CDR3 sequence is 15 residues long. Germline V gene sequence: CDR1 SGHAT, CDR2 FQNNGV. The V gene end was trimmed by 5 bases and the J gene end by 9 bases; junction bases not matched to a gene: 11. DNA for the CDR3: TGTGCCAGCAGCCGTTCGGGACAGGGGGCGCGTGTGCAGTACTTC. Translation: CASSRSGQGARVQYF.

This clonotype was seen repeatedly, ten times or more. The CDR3 sequence: CASSRNRGETQYF. The CDR3 region has the DNA TGTGCCAGCAGCCGTAACAGGGGAGAGACCCAGTACTTC. The chain carries TRBV7-9 and TRBJ2-5; 7 nucleotides agree with TRBD1. J gave up 4 bases and V 5 bases, and 4 bases lay outside the gene matches. The CDR3 spans 13 residues. Germline V CDR1 and CDR2: SEHNR, FQNEAQ (reference sequence).

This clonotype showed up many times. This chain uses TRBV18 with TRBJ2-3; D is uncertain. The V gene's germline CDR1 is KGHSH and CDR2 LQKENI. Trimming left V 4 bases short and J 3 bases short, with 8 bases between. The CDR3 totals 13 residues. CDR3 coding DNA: TGTGCCAGCTCACGCAGACAAACAGATACGCAGTATTTT. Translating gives CASSRRQTDTQYF.

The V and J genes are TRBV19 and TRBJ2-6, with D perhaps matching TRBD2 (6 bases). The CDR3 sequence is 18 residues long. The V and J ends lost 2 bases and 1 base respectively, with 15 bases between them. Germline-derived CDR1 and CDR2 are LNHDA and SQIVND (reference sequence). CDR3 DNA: TGTGCCAGTAGTATACCGGGCAGGGCGGGGTCTGGGGCCAACGTCCTGACTTTC. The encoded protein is CASSIPGRAGSGANVLTF.

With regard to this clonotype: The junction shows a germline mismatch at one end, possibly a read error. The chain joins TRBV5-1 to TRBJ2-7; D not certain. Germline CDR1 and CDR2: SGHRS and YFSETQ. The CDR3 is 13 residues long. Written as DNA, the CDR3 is TGCGCCGGCAGCCTCCTATCCCCCCACGAGCAGTACTTC. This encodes CAGSLLSPHEQYF.

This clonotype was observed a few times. CDR3 loop: CASRTAGSGYTF. The CDR3 DNA reads TGTGCCAGCAGAACCGCAGGGTCTGGCTACACCTTC. This sequence joins TRBV7-6 and TRBJ1-2; possibly TRBD1 for D (5 bases). The ends were cut back, 6 bases at V and 7 bases at J, with 12 bases in the middle. Germline values: CDR1 SGHVS, CDR2 FNYEAQ. The CDR3 is made up of 12 amino acids.

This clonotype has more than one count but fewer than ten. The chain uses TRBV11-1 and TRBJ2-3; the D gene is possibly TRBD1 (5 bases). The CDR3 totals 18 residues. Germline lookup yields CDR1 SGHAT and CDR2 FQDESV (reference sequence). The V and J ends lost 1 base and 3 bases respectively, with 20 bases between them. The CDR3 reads CASSLGAPTALRTDTQYF. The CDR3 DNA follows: TGTGCCAGCAGCTTAGGGGCTCCGACAGCCTTGAGGACAGATACGCAGTATTTT.

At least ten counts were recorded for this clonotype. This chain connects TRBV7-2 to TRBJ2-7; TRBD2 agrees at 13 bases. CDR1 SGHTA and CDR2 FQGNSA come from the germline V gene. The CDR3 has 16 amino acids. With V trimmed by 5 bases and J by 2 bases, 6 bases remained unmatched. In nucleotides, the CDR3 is TGTGCCAGCAGCGTTAGACTAGCGGGAGGTCCCTACGAGCAGTACTTC. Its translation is CASSVRLAGGPYEQYF.

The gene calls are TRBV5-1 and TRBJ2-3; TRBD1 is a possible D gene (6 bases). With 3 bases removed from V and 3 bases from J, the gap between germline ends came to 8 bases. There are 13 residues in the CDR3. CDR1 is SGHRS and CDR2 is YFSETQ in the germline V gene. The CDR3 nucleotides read TGCGCCAGCAGCTGGACAGAAACAGATACGCAGTATTTT. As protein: CASSWTETDTQYF.

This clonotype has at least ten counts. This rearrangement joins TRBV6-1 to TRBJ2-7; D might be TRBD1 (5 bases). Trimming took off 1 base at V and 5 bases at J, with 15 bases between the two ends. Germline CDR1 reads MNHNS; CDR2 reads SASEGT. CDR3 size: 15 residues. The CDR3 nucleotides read TGTGCCAGCAGTGAAGACAATTTCCAGGGCGACGAGCAGTACTTC. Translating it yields CASSEDNFQGDEQYF.

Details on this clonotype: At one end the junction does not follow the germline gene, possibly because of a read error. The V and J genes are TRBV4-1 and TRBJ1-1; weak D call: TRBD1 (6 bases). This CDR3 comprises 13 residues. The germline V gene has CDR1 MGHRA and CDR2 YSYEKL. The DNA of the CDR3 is TGCGCCAGCAGCCAAGATCGAGCGGGACACCCGATCTTT. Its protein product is CASSQDRAGHPIF.

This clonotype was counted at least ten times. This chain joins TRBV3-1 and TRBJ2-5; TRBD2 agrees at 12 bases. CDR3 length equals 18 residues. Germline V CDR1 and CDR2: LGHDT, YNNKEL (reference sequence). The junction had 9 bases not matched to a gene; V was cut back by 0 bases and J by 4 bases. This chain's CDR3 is CASSQEGLAGGPVETQYF. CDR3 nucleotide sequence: TGTGCCAGCAGCCAAGAGGGGCTAGCGGGAGGGCCCGTAGAGACCCAGTACTTC.

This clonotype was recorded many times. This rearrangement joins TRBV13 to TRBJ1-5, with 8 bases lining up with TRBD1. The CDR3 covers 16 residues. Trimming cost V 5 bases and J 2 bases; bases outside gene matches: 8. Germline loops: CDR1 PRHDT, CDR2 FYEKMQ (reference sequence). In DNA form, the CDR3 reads TGTGCCAGCAGCCGGGGCGGACAGGGCGGCAATCAGCCCCAGCATTTT. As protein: CASSRGGQGGNQPQHF.

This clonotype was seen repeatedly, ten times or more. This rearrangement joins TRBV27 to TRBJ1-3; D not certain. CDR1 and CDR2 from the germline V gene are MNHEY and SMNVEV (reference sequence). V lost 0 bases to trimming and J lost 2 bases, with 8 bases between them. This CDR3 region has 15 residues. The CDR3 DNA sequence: TGTGCCAGCAGTTTATCTTCCAGTACTGGAAACACCATATATTTT. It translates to CASSLSSSTGNTIYF.